This TCR beta chain was found in a study of blood T cell repertoires in COVID-19. Study-level information: There were acute and convalescent COVID-19 samples, and they came from the United States, Italy and Spain. T cells, B-cell-depleted T cells, or PBMCs supplied cDNA or gDNA.

This clone was picked up a small number of times. CDR3 length: 17 residues. Germline CDR1 KGHSH, CDR2 LQKENI. Trimming shortened V by 6 bases and J by 1 base, and 19 bases separated the two germline ends. In the original processing: Amplification of reference gene primers provided the estimated nucleated cell counts. TCRdb keeps only in-frame clones here, not all; method: immunoSEQ multiplex PCR. The DNA was the basis for D and trimming; V, J and clone size are from that table. The table has over 200,000 clones, 84% seen once. The material sequenced was peripheral blood. V usage is TRBV18 and J usage is TRBJ1-5; D may be TRBD1 (6 bases). The receptor was derived from a woman of 80 years or more with COVID-19, enrolled during active disease. The CDR3 sequence is CASSPSGGARSNQPQHF. The CDR3, as DNA: TGTGCCAGCTCCCCATCCGGGGGGGCGCGGAGCAATCAGCCCCAGCATTTT.